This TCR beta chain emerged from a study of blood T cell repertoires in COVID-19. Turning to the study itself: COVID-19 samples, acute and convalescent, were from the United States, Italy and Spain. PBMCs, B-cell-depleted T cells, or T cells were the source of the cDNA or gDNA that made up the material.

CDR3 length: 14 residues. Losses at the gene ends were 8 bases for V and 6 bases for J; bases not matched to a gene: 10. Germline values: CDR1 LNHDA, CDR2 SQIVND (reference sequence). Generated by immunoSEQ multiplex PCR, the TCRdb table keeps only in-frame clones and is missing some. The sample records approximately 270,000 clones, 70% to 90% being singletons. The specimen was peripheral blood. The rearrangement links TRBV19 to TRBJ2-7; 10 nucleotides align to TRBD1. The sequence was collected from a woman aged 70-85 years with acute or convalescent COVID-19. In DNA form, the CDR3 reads TGTGCCAGTGCTTACCGGGACAGGGGAATCGAGCAGTACTTC. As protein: CASAYRDRGIEQYF.